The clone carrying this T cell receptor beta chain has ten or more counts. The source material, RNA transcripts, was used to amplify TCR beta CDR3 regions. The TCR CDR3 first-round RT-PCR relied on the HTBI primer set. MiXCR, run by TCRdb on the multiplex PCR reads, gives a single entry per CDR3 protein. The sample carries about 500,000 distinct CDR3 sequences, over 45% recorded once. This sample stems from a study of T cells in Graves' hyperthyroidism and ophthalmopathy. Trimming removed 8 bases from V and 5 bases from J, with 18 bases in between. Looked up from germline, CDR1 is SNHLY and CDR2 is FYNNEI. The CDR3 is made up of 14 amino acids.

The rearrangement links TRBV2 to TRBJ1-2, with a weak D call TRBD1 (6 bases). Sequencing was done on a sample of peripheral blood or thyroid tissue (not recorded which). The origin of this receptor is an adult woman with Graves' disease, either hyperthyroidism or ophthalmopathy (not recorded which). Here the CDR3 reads CASQGIGGRYGYTF. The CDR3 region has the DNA TGTGCCAGCCAGGGTATAGGGGGGCGATATGGCTACACCTTC. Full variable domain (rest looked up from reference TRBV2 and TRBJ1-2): EPEVTQTPSHQVTQMGQEVILRCVPISNHLYFYWYRQILGQKVEFLVSFYNNEISEKSEIFDDQFSVERPDGSNFTLKIRSTKLEDSAMYFCASQGIGGRYGYTFGSGTRLTVV.